The T cell receptor beta chain under discussion was sequenced for a study of T cells after yellow fever vaccination. MiXCR, applied by TCRdb to the 5' RACE reads, yields one record per CDR3 protein. The sample includes 250,000 to 350,000 distinct CDR3 sequences, around 10% of them seen just once. Germline V CDR1 and CDR2: MDHEN, SYDVKM. This CDR3 is 13 amino acids long. Trimming shortened V by 7 bases and J by 4 bases, and 13 bases separated the two germline ends. The sequences come from CD4+ T cells sorted from PBMCs, collected 5 days after the yellow fever booster vaccination. The chain carries TRBV28 and TRBJ1-1, with D maybe TRBD1 (5 bases). This receptor was identified in a man younger than 30 who received the YFV17D yellow fever vaccine. The CDR3 is CASTLYGTTEAFF. For the CDR3, the DNA is TGTGCCAGCACCCTATATGGGACCACTGAAGCTTTCTTT.